The rows below give T cell receptor beta chains drawn from one sample of a study of T cells after posttransplantation cyclophosphamide. Libraries were prepared by immunoSEQ multiplex PCR; TCRdb keeps only in-frame clonotypes and omits some of them. The table lists about 43,000 clones, roughly 87% of them singletons. The source was PBMCs, collected 55 to 70 days after allogeneic stem cell transplant with posttransplant cyclophosphamide. Receptor source: a male patient aged 60 to 75 who received an allogeneic stem cell transplant from a related donor and was CMV-positive. Some of the T cells may derive from the graft donor. CDR3s include the opening cysteine and the closing phenylalanine or tryptophan. A D gene is named only where the DNA matches it firmly. Expanded clones are given a class, and other clones once, few, many or no size at all.

clone size	CDR3 length	V gene	D gene	J gene	CDR3 protein	CDR3 DNA
once	16	TRBV5-1	-	TRBJ1-6	CASSLTSPGDESPLHF	TGCGCCAGCAGCTTAACTAGCCCGGGGGATGAATCACCCCTCCACTTT
-	13	TRBV14	-	TRBJ2-1	CASSQGFGLEQFF	TGTGCCAGCAGCCAAGGATTTGGACTTGAGCAGTTCTTC
-	18	TRBV11-2	TRBD1	TRBJ1-1	CASSLVEWTGSMNTEAFF	TGTGCCAGCAGCTTAGTTGAATGGACAGGAAGCATGAACACTGAAGCTTTCTTT
-	15	TRBV7-8	-	TRBJ2-7	CASSQGGLDSYEQYF	TGTGCCAGCTCCCAGGGGGGACTGGATTCCTACGAGCAGTACTTC
-	16	TRBV9	-	TRBJ2-5	CASSVVGTTTQETQYF	TGTGCCAGCAGCGTAGTTGGGACAACTACACAAGAGACCCAGTACTTC
-	17	TRBV5-4	TRBD2	TRBJ2-1	CASSWGLAGESYNEQFF	TGTGCCAGCAGCTGGGGACTAGCGGGGGAGTCCTACAATGAGCAGTTCTTC
-	15	TRBV6-6	-	TRBJ2-1	CASISAGSSYNEQFF	TGTGCCAGCATCTCGGCCGGGAGCTCCTACAATGAGCAGTTCTTC
-	13	TRBV7-7	-	TRBJ2-1	CASSLGSLGEQFF	TGTGCCAGCAGCTTAGGGAGTTTGGGTGAGCAGTTCTTC
once	17	TRBV11-3	TRBD1	TRBJ2-2	CASSLSWGTGNTGELFF	TGTGCCAGCAGCTTAAGTTGGGGGACAGGGAACACCGGGGAGCTGTTTTTT
-	16	TRBV4-1	TRBD1	TRBJ2-1	CASSTLTLGGGYEQFF	TGCGCCAGCAGTACACTAACCCTAGGGGGCGGCTATGAGCAGTTCTTC
-	15	TRBV5-1	TRBD2	TRBJ2-1	CASSPSGGAYNEQFF	TGCGCCAGCAGCCCCAGCGGGGGGGCTTACAATGAGCAGTTCTTC
-	14	TRBV7-8	TRBD1	TRBJ1-2	CASPVSETGNGYTF	TGCGCCAGCCCCGTATCCGAGACAGGGAATGGCTACACCTTC
-	13	TRBV7-9	-	TRBJ2-5	CASSILGGETQYF	TGTGCCAGCAGCATTCTAGGAGGAGAGACCCAGTACTTC
-	16	TRBV5-6	-	TRBJ1-3	CASSVGMTVSGNTIYF	TGTGCCAGCAGCGTGGGAATGACAGTCTCTGGAAACACCATATATTTT
-	16	TRBV15	TRBD2	TRBJ2-2	CATSRDPGGGTGELFF	TGTGCCACCAGCAGAGATCCCGGGGGGGGGACCGGGGAGCTGTTTTTT
-	15	TRBV29-1	TRBD2	TRBJ2-1	CSGGDSGGDWSEQFF	TGCAGCGGCGGGGATAGCGGGGGTGATTGGAGTGAGCAGTTCTTC
-	14	TRBV6-1	TRBD1	TRBJ1-6	CASSDGQVNSPLHF	TGTGCCAGCTCAGACGGACAGGTTAATTCCCCCCTCCACTTT
-	13	TRBV29-1	-	TRBJ1-2	CSVVDRPNYGYTF	TGCAGCGTTGTTGACAGGCCTAACTATGGCTACACCTTC
-	16	TRBV6-1	-	TRBJ1-1	CASSERRRVKQSEAFF	TGTGCCAGCAGTGAAAGGAGGAGAGTGAAACAGAGTGAAGCTTTCTTT
-	17	TRBV19	TRBD1	TRBJ1-3	CASSIGGQASSGNTIYF	TGTGCCAGTAGTATTGGGGGACAGGCAAGCTCTGGAAACACCATATATTTT
-	14	TRBV18	TRBD1	TRBJ1-1	CASSPSTGDTEAFF	TGTGCCAGCTCACCAAGTACAGGGGACACTGAAGCTTTCTTT
-	17	TRBV4-1	-	TRBJ1-1	CASSPGRQKSLATEAFF	TGCGCCAGCAGCCCAGGAAGACAGAAATCATTGGCCACTGAAGCTTTCTTT
-	15	TRBV19	TRBD1	TRBJ1-2	CASSIRAGGNDGYTF	TGTGCCAGTAGTATACGGGCAGGGGGGAATGATGGCTACACCTTC
-	14	TRBV10-3	TRBD1	TRBJ1-6	CAISGTGFNSPLHF	TGTGCCATCAGTGGGACAGGGTTTAATTCACCCCTCCACTTT
-	19	TRBV27	TRBD1	TRBJ1-2	CASSLYRQGTTISNYGYTF	TGTGCCAGCAGTTTATACCGACAGGGTACCACAATCAGTAACTATGGCTACACCTTC
-	12	TRBV30	-	TRBJ1-3	CAWGHGVDTIYF	TGTGCCTGGGGACATGGGGTCGACACCATATATTTT
-	14	TRBV14	-	TRBJ2-7	CASSQLSTDYEQYF	TGTGCCAGCAGCCAACTATCGACAGACTACGAGCAGTACTTC
-	16	TRBV12-5	TRBD1	TRBJ1-5	CASGTGQTYSNQPQHF	TGTGCTAGTGGGACGGGACAGACTTATAGCAATCAGCCCCAGCATTTT
-	16	TRBV30	-	TRBJ2-2	CAWSVLPGGQTGELFF	TGTGCCTGGAGTGTACTGCCGGGGGGCCAAACCGGGGAGCTGTTTTTT
-	16	TRBV27	-	TRBJ1-5	CASSKVPPPGNQPQHF	TGTGCCAGCTCCAAAGTCCCGCCACCGGGCAATCAGCCCCAGCATTTT